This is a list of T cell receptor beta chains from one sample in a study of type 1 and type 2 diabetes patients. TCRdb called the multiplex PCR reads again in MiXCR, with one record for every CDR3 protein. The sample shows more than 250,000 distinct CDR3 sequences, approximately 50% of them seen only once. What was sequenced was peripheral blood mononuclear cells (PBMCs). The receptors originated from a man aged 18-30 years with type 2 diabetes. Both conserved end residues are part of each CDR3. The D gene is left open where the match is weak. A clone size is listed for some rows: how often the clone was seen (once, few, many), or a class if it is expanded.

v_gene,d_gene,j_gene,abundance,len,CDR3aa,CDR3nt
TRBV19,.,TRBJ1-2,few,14,CASSAGLGVDGYTF,TGTGCCAGTAGTGCTGGGCTCGGGGTGGATGGCTACACCTTC
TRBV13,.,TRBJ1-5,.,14,CASSLGREGQPQHF,TGTGCCAGCAGCTTAGGTAGGGAGGGTCAGCCCCAGCATTTT
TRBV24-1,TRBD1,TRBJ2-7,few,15,CATSDPPTTGDEQYF,TGTGCCACCAGTGACCCCCCAACGACAGGGGACGAGCAGTACTTC
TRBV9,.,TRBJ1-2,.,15,CASSVEQVFGYGYTF,TGTGCCAGCAGCGTAGAGCAGGTCTTCGGCTATGGCTACACCTTC
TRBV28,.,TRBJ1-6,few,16,CASSYPALRGDSPLHF,TGTGCCAGCAGTTACCCCGCTCTGAGGGGGGACTCACCCCTCCACTTT
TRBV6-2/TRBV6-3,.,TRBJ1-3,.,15,CASSYSKDGGNTIYF,TGTGCCAGCAGTTACTCGAAGGACGGTGGAAACACCATATATTTT
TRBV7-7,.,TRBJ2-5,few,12,CASSLLPETQYF,TGTGCTAGCAGCTTACTCCCCGAGACCCAGTACTTC
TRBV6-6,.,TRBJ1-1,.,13,CASSVTGRTEAFF,TGTGCCAGCAGTGTTACGGGGCGGACTGAAGCTTTCTTT
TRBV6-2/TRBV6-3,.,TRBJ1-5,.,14,CASRISGGSQPQHF,TGTGCCAGTAGAATAAGCGGGGGTAGTCAGCCCCAGCATTTT
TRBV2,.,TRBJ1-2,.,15,CASSVPRGVSYGYTF,TGTGCCAGCAGTGTGCCCAGGGGAGTGAGCTATGGCTACACCTTC
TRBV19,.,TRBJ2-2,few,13,CASSIDGTGELFF,TGTGCCAGTAGTATAGATGGCACCGGGGAGCTGTTTTTT
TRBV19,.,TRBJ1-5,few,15,CASSIGPDGYQPQHF,TGTGCCAGTAGTATAGGGCCGGACGGATATCAGCCCCAGCATTTT
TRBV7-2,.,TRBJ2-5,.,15,CASSLFQTRQETQYF,TGTGCCAGCAGCTTATTTCAGACTAGGCAAGAGACCCAGTACTTC
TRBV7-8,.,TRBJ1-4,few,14,CASSLKLFNEKLFF,TGTGCCAGCAGCTTGAAATTGTTTAATGAAAAACTGTTTTTT
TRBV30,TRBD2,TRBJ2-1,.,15,CAWSVGLAGNNEQFF,TGTGCCTGGAGTGTGGGACTAGCGGGAAACAATGAGCAGTTCTTC
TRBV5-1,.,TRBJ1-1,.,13,CASSLDPVTEAFF,TGCGCCAGCAGCTTGGACCCAGTGACCGAAGCTTTCTTT
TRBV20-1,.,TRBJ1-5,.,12,CSARGLNQPQHF,TGCAGTGCTAGAGGACTTAATCAGCCCCAGCATTTT
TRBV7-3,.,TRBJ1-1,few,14,CASSVPTGNTEAFF,TGTGCCAGCAGCGTTCCGACAGGGAACACTGAAGCTTTCTTT
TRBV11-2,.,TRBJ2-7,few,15,CASTLFSAATYEQYF,TGTGCCAGCACCCTCTTCTCCGCGGCTACCTACGAGCAGTACTTC
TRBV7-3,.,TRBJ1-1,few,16,CASSLTGGKLNTEAFF,TGTGCCAGCAGCTTAACAGGGGGGAAGCTGAACACTGAAGCTTTCTTT
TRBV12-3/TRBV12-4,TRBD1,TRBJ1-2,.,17,CASSLGGVGQGAAGYTF,TGTGCCAGCAGTTTAGGTGGTGTCGGACAGGGGGCGGCTGGCTACACCTTC
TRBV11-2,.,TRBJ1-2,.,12,CASSHLNYGYTF,TGTGCCAGCAGCCATCTAAACTATGGCTACACCTTC